The sequence of this T cell receptor beta chain was determined in a study of T cell responses to AZD1222 COVID-19 vaccine. Note on this clone: What it binds is unknown.

General study results and limits: Among those given AZD1222, only five or six were seropositive at baseline. Regions left unmutated in variants are reportedly the target of nearly half of spike-specific TCRs.

Generated by immunoSEQ multiplex PCR, the TCRdb table keeps only in-frame clones and is missing some. Here the sample spans approximately 150,000 clones, 90% being singletons. The CDR3 runs 13 residues. V lost 4 bases to trimming and J lost 6 bases, with 7 bases between them. Sequenced here: peripheral blood, sampled 28 days after the second AZD1222 dose. V usage is TRBV12-3 or TRBV12-4 and J usage is TRBJ1-6; no reliable D call. The TCR comes from an adult who received the AZD1222 COVID-19 vaccine. The CDR3 nucleotides read TGTGCCAGCAGTTGGGTGCCTAATTCACCCCTCCACTTT. This encodes CASSWVPNSPLHF.